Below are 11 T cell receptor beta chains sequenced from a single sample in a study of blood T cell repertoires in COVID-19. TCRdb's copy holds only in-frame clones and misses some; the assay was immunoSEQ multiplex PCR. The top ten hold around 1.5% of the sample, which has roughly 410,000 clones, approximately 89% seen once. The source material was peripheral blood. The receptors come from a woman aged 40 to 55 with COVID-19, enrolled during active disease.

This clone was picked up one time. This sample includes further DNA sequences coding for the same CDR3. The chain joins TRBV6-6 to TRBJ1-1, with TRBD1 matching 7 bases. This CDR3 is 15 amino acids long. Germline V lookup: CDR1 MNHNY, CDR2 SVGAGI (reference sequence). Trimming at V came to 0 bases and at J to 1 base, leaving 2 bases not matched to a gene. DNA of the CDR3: TGTGCCAGCAGTTACTCGAGACAGGGGAACACTGAAGCTTTCTTT. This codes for CASSYSRQGNTEAFF.

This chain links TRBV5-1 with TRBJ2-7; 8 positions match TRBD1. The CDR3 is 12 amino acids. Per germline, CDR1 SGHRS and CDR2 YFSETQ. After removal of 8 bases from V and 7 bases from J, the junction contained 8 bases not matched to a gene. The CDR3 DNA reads TGCGCCAGTATGGACAGGGTGGGAGAGCAGTACTTC. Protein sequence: CASMDRVGEQYF.

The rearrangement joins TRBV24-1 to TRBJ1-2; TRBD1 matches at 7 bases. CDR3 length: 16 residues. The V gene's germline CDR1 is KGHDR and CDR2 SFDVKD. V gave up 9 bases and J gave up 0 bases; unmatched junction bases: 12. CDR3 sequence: CATGNRGSEANYGYTF. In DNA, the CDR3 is TGTGCCACCGGAAACAGGGGATCCGAAGCTAACTATGGCTACACCTTC.

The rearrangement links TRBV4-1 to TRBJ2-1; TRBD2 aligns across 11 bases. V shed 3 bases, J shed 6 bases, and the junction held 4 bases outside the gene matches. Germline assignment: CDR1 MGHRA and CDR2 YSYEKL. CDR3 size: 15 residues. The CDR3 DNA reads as TGCGCCAGCAGCCAGCGACTAGCGGGAAGCAATGAGCAGTTCTTC. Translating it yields CASSQRLAGSNEQFF.

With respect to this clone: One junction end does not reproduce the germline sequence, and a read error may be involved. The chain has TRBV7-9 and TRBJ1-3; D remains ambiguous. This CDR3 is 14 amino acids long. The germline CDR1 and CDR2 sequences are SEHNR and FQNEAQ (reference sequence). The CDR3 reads CASTLLSSGNTIYF. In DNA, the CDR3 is TGTGCCAGCACCTTACTGAGCTCTGGAAACACCATATATTTT. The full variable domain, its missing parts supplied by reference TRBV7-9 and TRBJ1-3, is DTGVSQNPRHKITKRGQNVTFRCDPISEHNRLYWYRQTLGQGPEFLTYFQNEAQLEKSRLLSDRFSAERPKGSFSTLEIQRTEQGDSAMYLCASTLLSSGNTIYFGEGSWLTVV.

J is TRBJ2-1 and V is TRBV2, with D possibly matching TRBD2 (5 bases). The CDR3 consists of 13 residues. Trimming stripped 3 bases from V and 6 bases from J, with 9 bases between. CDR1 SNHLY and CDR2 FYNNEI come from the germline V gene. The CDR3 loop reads CASSDGTSNEQFF. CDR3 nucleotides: TGTGCCAGCAGTGACGGAACTAGCAATGAGCAGTTCTTC.

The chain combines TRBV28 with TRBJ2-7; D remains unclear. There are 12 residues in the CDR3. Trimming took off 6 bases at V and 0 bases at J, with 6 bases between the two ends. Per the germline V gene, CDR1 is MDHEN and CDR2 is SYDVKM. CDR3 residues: CASRRSSYEQYF. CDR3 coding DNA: TGTGCCAGCAGACGGAGCTCCTACGAGCAGTACTTC.

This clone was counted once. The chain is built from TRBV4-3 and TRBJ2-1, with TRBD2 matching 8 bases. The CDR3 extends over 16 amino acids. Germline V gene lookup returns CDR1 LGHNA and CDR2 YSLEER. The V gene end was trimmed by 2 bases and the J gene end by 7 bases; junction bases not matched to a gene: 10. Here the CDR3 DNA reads TGCGCCAGCAGCCAATTTCTAGCGGGTCTAGGGAATGAGCAGTTCTTC. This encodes CASSQFLAGLGNEQFF.

DNA for the CDR3: TGCGCCAGCAGCCTGGCGGGGACCGAAGCTTTCTTT. It is translated as CASSLAGTEAFF. The chain couples TRBV4-1 to TRBJ1-1; the D gene is possibly TRBD1 (5 bases). Trimming pared 4 bases from V and 8 bases from J, leaving 11 bases between. The germline gives CDR1 MGHRA, CDR2 YSYEKL. CDR3 length: 12 amino acids.

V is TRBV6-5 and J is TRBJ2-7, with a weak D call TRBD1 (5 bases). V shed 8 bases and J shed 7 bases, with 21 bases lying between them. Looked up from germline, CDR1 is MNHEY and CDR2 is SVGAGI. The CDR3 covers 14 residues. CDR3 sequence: CASRQLSTQGEQYF. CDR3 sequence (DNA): TGTGCCAGCCGCCAGCTATCAACCCAGGGAGAGCAGTACTTC.

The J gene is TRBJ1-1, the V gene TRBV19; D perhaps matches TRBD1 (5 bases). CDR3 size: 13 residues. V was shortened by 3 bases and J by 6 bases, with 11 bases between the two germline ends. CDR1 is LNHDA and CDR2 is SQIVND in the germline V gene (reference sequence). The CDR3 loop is CASSMGGLAEAFF. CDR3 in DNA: TGTGCCAGTAGTATGGGGGGGTTGGCTGAAGCTTTCTTT.